Below are 30 T cell receptor beta chains sequenced from a single sample in a study of T-cell memory formation after mild COVID-19. TCRdb called the 5' RACE reads again in MiXCR, with one record for every CDR3 protein. The table has around 370,000 distinct CDR3 sequences, around 21% seen once. Sequencing was carried out using PBMCs or a T cell subset sorted from them (not recorded which). The receptors stem from an adult woman who had mild COVID-19 (a few samples of this study predate the infection). Cell type and time point are not known.

This clonotype was seen only a few times. The V and J genes are TRBV27 and TRBJ2-7; D tentatively fits TRBD1 or TRBD2 (5 bases each). Trimming removed 5 bases from V and 2 bases from J, with 13 bases in between. The CDR3 is 14 residues long. Germline CDR1 and CDR2: MNHEY and SMNVEV (reference sequence). The CDR3 loop is CASSLGTEPYEQYF. In DNA, the CDR3 is TGTGCCAGCAGTCTCGGGACGGAACCCTACGAGCAGTACTTC.

The chain has TRBV25-1 and TRBJ2-2; tentative D call: TRBD2 (6 bases). Looked up from germline, CDR1 is MGHDK and CDR2 is SYGVNS. The length of the CDR3 is 15 residues. V gave up 1 base and J gave up 4 bases, with 10 bases separating them. CDR3: CASSEFGGGTGELFF. Written as DNA, the CDR3 is TGTGCCAGCAGTGAATTCGGGGGTGGCACCGGGGAGCTGTTTTTT. Combining the CDR3 with reference TRBV25-1 and TRBJ2-2 gives the whole variable domain EADIYQTPRYLVIGTGKKITLECSQTMGHDKMYWYQQDPGMELHLIHYSYGVNSTEKGDLSSESTVSRIRTEHFPLTLESARPSHTSQYLCASSEFGGGTGELFFGEGSRLTVL.

In this sample, this clonotype turned up a few times. V gene TRBV5-1 combines with J gene TRBJ2-1; 8 nucleotides line up with TRBD2. There are 16 residues in the CDR3. Germline-derived CDR1 and CDR2 are SGHRS and YFSETQ. With V trimmed by 0 bases and J by 3 bases, 5 bases remained unmatched. The CDR3 loop is CASSLASGSYYNEQFF. The CDR3 nucleotides are TGCGCCAGCAGCTTGGCCAGCGGGAGCTACTACAATGAGCAGTTCTTC. Complete variable domain (other parts from reference TRBV5-1 and TRBJ2-1): KAGVTQTPRYLIKTRGQQVTLSCSPISGHRSVSWYQQTPGQGLQFLFEYFSETQRNKGNFPGRFSGRQFSNSRSEMNVSTLELGDSALYLCASSLASGSYYNEQFFGPGTRLTVL.

The chain joins TRBV28 to TRBJ2-3; 7 nucleotides line up with TRBD2. This CDR3 is built from 17 residues. CDR1 and CDR2 (germline): MDHEN, SYDVKM. Losses at the gene ends were 3 bases for V and 5 bases for J; bases not matched to a gene: 14. In nucleotides, the CDR3 is TGTGCCAGCAGTTTCGCCGGGGCTAGCGGAAGACAAGATACGCAGTATTTT. Protein product: CASSFAGASGRQDTQYF.

J is TRBJ2-1 and V is TRBV19, with D possibly being TRBD2 (6 bases). This CDR3 has 15 residues. Germline V gives CDR1 LNHDA, CDR2 SQIVND (reference sequence). V lost 1 base and J lost 6, with 13 bases in between. The DNA for the CDR3 is TGTGCCAGTAGTATAGGACTAGGGGTCCGCAATGAGCAGTTCTTC. Translation: CASSIGLGVRNEQFF.

This rearrangement joins TRBV7-6 to TRBJ2-3, with 11 bases fitting TRBD1. V was clipped by 5 bases and J by 4 bases; unmatched bases: 8. The CDR3 has 16 residues. Germline lookup yields CDR1 SGHVS and CDR2 FNYEAQ. The chain's CDR3 is CASSSRTGGSADTQYF. CDR3 nucleotide sequence: TGTGCCAGCAGCAGCCGGACAGGGGGCTCTGCAGATACGCAGTATTTT.

V gene TRBV5-6 combines with J gene TRBJ1-3; D unclear. Germline loops: CDR1 SGHDT, CDR2 YYEEEE. The CDR3 runs 16 residues. The V end was cut by 0 bases, the J end by 0 bases, with 10 bases between. CDR3: CASSLDQLTSGNTIYF. The CDR3 DNA reads TGTGCCAGCAGCTTGGATCAGCTTACCTCTGGAAACACCATATATTTT. The full variable domain, completed using reference TRBV5-6 and TRBJ1-3, is DAGVTQSPTHLIKTRGQQVTLRCSPKSGHDTVSWYQQALGQGPQFIFQYYEEEERQRGNFPDRFSGHQFPNYSSELNVNALLLGDSALYLCASSLDQLTSGNTIYFGEGSWLTVV.

The chain links TRBV5-1 to TRBJ1-3; D not certain. V shed 0 bases and J shed 0 bases, with 4 bases lying between them. The CDR3 totals 14 residues. Germline V gene data show CDR1 as SGHRS and CDR2 as YFSETQ. CDR3 in amino acids: CASSLGHSGNTIYF. The DNA for the CDR3 is TGCGCCAGCAGCTTGGGACACTCTGGAAACACCATATATTTT.

This chain joins TRBV7-9 and TRBJ2-3, with a tentative D call TRBD2 (6 bases). V lost 1 base and J lost 1, with 15 bases in between. This CDR3 contains 17 residues. CDR1 and CDR2 from the germline V gene are SEHNR and FQNEAQ (reference sequence). The CDR3 nucleotides are TGTGCCAGCAGCTTAGGGGAGGCGGGACCTGGCACAGATACGCAGTATTTT. It specifies CASSLGEAGPGTDTQYF.

This clonotype was observed at least ten times. This sequence joins TRBV5-1 and TRBJ2-7, with D possibly being TRBD1 (6 bases). CDR3 length equals 14 residues. V shed 3 bases and J shed 4 bases, with 14 bases lying between them. CDR1 is SGHRS, CDR2 YFSETQ, per germline. The CDR3 reads CASSSRGSSYEQYF. The CDR3, as DNA: TGCGCCAGCAGCTCCAGGGGATCCTCGTACGAGCAGTACTTC.

The rearrangement uses TRBV7-8 and TRBJ1-5; 10 bases are shared with TRBD1. This CDR3 comprises 14 residues. Trimming at V came to 4 bases and at J to 7 bases, leaving 4 bases not matched to a gene. Germline V gene data show CDR1 as SGHVS and CDR2 as FQNEAQ. CDR3 sequence reads: CASSSGQGRQPQHF. Here the CDR3 DNA reads TGTGCCAGCAGCTCGGGACAGGGGAGACAGCCCCAGCATTTT.

The chain joins TRBV5-1 to TRBJ2-7, with 7 bases lining up with TRBD1. CDR1 is SGHRS, CDR2 YFSETQ, per germline. This CDR3 spans 18 amino acids. Trimming cost V 4 bases and J 2 bases; bases outside gene matches: 18. DNA for the CDR3: TGCGCCAGCAGCCTCCACCCGCCACAGGGGCCCCTAACCTACGAGCAGTACTTC. It codes for CASSLHPPQGPLTYEQYF.

This clonotype was counted ten times or more. The chain couples TRBV7-8 to TRBJ1-1; no firm D call. CDR3 length: 14 residues. Per germline, CDR1 SGHVS and CDR2 FQNEAQ. The V and J ends lost 0 bases and 1 base respectively, with 6 bases between them. The chain's CDR3 is CASSLAGQNTEAFF. CDR3 DNA sequence: TGTGCCAGCAGCTTAGCGGGCCAGAACACTGAAGCTTTCTTT.

The J gene is TRBJ2-7, the V gene TRBV7-8; 10 bases match TRBD1. V was pared by 4 bases and J by 3 bases, with 9 bases of the junction left unmatched. The V gene's germline CDR1 is SGHVS and CDR2 FQNEAQ. CDR3 length: 16 residues. CDR3: CASSSNRDRGFYEQYF. The CDR3 bases are TGTGCCAGCAGCTCGAACCGGGACAGGGGTTTCTACGAGCAGTACTTC.

V gene TRBV29-1 combines with J gene TRBJ2-7, with a tentative D call TRBD2 (6 bases). The length of the CDR3 is 10 residues. The germline CDR1 and CDR2 sequences are SQVTM and ANQGSEA. DNA of the CDR3: TGCAGGGAGGGGCCGGGTTCTCCGTACTTC. Its protein product is CREGPGSPYF.

The gene calls are TRBV20-1 and TRBJ2-7; D perhaps matches TRBD1 (6 bases). The CDR3 spans 14 residues. Germline assignment: CDR1 DFQATT and CDR2 SNEGSKA (reference sequence). The V and J ends lost 5 bases and 1 base respectively, with 15 bases between them. CDR3 sequence reads: CSAARGIRSYEQYF. In DNA, the CDR3 is TGCAGTGCTGCGAGGGGGATTCGGTCCTACGAGCAGTACTTC.

The V and J genes are TRBV3-1 and TRBJ2-3; D is ambiguous. V was shortened by 0 bases and J by 2 bases, with 15 bases between the two germline ends. The CDR3 has 17 amino acids. Germline V lookup: CDR1 LGHDT, CDR2 YNNKEL (reference sequence). The chain's CDR3 is CASSQDSTLENTDTQYF. DNA for the CDR3: TGTGCCAGCAGCCAAGATTCTACCCTAGAGAACACAGATACGCAGTATTTT.

This clonotype was counted only a few times. The rearrangement links TRBV20-1 to TRBJ2-7, with 11 bases aligning to TRBD2. CDR1 and CDR2 from the germline V gene are DFQATT and SNEGSKA (reference sequence). The CDR3 has 14 residues. Losses at the gene ends were 3 bases for V and 4 bases for J; bases not matched to a gene: 5. CDR3 DNA sequence: TGCAGTGCTAGTAGGGCTAGCGGGAGGTACGAGCAGTACTTC. Its translation is CSASRASGRYEQYF.

A few counts support this clonotype. This chain links TRBV4-3 with TRBJ2-1; 8 nucleotides agree with TRBD2. CDR1 is LGHNA, CDR2 YSLEER, per germline. The CDR3 length is 14 residues. J was trimmed by 12 bases and V by 1 base; bases with no gene match: 8. The CDR3 sequence: CASSQGSSGLMQFF. The CDR3 coding sequence is TGCGCCAGCAGCCAAGGGTCTAGCGGGCTAATGCAGTTCTTC.

This sequence joins TRBV7-2 and TRBJ2-5; the D call may be TRBD1 or TRBD2 (5 bases each). The CDR3 is 14 residues long. In germline, CDR1 is SGHTA, CDR2 FQGNSA. Trimming removed 2 bases from V and 5 bases from J, with 12 bases in between. Written as DNA, the CDR3 is TGTGCCAGCAGCTTAACCCCGGGGCGGGAGACCCAGTACTTC. Protein sequence: CASSLTPGRETQYF.

V is TRBV7-9 and J is TRBJ2-2; D possibly corresponds to TRBD1 (5 bases). The CDR3 consists of 14 residues. V was clipped by 6 bases and J by 1 base, with 9 bases between them. The germline V gene has CDR1 SEHNR and CDR2 FQNEAQ (reference sequence). CDR3 nucleotide sequence: TGTGCCAGCAGGCGACAGAAGAACACCGGGGAGCTGTTTTTT. This codes for CASRRQKNTGELFF.

This clonotype came up a few times. The chain joins TRBV10-3 to TRBJ2-5; D gene uncertain. The germline V and J ends were trimmed by 10 bases and 4 bases, with 16 bases remaining between them. Germline values: CDR1 ENHRY, CDR2 SYGVKD. The CDR3 is 13 amino acids. CDR3 amino acids: CATNGADGETQYF. DNA for the CDR3: TGTGCCACCAATGGTGCGGATGGAGAGACCCAGTACTTC.

This clonotype was detected a few times. This chain uses TRBV6-6 with TRBJ1-1; D might be TRBD1 (6 bases). The CDR3 runs 14 residues. Germline-derived CDR1 and CDR2 are MNHNY and SVGAGI (reference sequence). V gave up 7 bases and J gave up 10 bases, with 22 bases separating them. The DNA of the CDR3 is TGTGCCAGCATCCCGGACAGCCGAGGGAGGAGAGCTTTCTTT. Translated, it gives CASIPDSRGRRAFF.

The V call is TRBV5-6, the J call TRBJ2-6; unclear D gene. CDR3 length: 16 residues. Germline CDR1 and CDR2: SGHDT and YYEEEE. V was clipped by 1 base and J by 1 base, with 9 bases between them. The CDR3 here is CASSLTDDSGANVLTF. The CDR3 nucleotides read TGTGCCAGCAGCTTGACAGATGATTCTGGGGCCAACGTCCTGACTTTC.

As concerns this clonotype: The CDR3 does not end in the conserved phenylalanine or tryptophan, so this is likely a read error. The chain joins TRBV25-1 to TRBJ1-1, with D unresolved. Germline values: CDR1 MGHDK, CDR2 SYGVNS. V lost 4 bases and J lost 0, with 9 bases in between. The CDR3 loop spans 14 amino acids. In DNA, the CDR3 is TGTGCCAGCAGTGGAGGGATCTTGAACACTGAAGCTTTCCTT. Translated: CASSGGILNTEAFL.

This chain uses TRBV3-1 with TRBJ2-7, with D possibly TRBD1 on 6 matching bases. Trimming removed 1 base at V and 4 bases at J, with 11 bases between. CDR1 LGHDT and CDR2 YNNKEL come from the germline V gene (reference sequence). This CDR3 has 14 amino acids. The chain's CDR3 is CASSQGAGVYEQYF. CDR3 DNA: TGTGCCAGCAGCCAAGGCGCAGGGGTGTACGAGCAGTACTTC.

This clonotype was counted only a few times. V and J are TRBV6-5 and TRBJ2-3, with no clear D. CDR1 and CDR2 (germline): MNHEY, SVGAGI. The CDR3 spans 13 residues. Trimming removed 0 bases from V and 6 bases from J, with 7 bases in between. The CDR3 DNA sequence: TGTGCCAGCAGTTACTCGGCGTCGGATACGCAGTATTTT. Protein sequence: CASSYSASDTQYF.

This chain joins TRBV24-1 and TRBJ1-1; D call uncertain. The CDR3 is 15 amino acids. Germline V CDR1 and CDR2: KGHDR, SFDVKD. The germline V and J ends were trimmed by 3 bases and 2 bases, with 12 bases remaining between them. The chain's CDR3 is CATSDPKDTNTEAFF. The CDR3 coding sequence is TGTGCCACCAGTGATCCGAAAGATACTAACACTGAAGCTTTCTTT.

The rearrangement uses TRBV7-2 and TRBJ2-3; D is uncertain. V shed 3 bases and J shed 0 bases, with 7 bases lying between them. There are 14 residues in the CDR3. From germline, CDR1 is SGHTA and CDR2 FQGNSA. DNA for the CDR3: TGTGCCAGCAGCTTGCGAGCTAGCACAGATACGCAGTATTTT. This translates into CASSLRASTDTQYF.

This clonotype was seen more than once but under ten times. The chain has TRBV18 and TRBJ1-1; possibly TRBD1 for D (6 bases). CDR1 is KGHSH, CDR2 LQKENI, per germline. V lost 4 bases to trimming and J lost 1 base, with 16 bases between them. This CDR3 is built from 16 residues. DNA of the CDR3: TGTGCCAGCTCACGGGGGCAGGGGATAGGGAACACTGAAGCTTTCTTT. Translated: CASSRGQGIGNTEAFF. The full variable domain, its missing parts supplied by reference TRBV18 and TRBJ1-1, is NAGVMQNPRHLVRRRGQEARLRCSPMKGHSHVYWYRQLPEEGLKFMVYLQKENIIDESGMPKERFSAEFPKEGPSILRIQQVVRGDSAAYFCASSRGQGIGNTEAFFGQGTRLTVV.